A selection of T cell receptor beta chains follows, all from one sample in a study of beta chain features in type 1 diabetes. Profiling relied on immunoSEQ multiplex PCR, and the TCRdb table lists in-frame clones only, not all of them. The table shows around 400,000 clones, with around 12% occurring only once. The specimen was naive CD4+ T cells from blood. The receptors come from a man in his late teens or twenties in good health. Both conserved end residues are part of each CDR3. A D gene is named only where the DNA matches it firmly. Part of the rows lack a size; the others show once, few, many or a class for expanded clones.

abundance | j_gene | d_gene | v_gene | CDR3aa | CDR3nt
NA | TRBJ2-1 | NA | TRBV6-5 | CASSERSSYNEQFF | TGTGCCAGCAGTGAGCGGAGCTCCTACAATGAGCAGTTCTTC
NA | TRBJ2-6 | NA | TRBV7-2 | CASSLAGPSSGANVLTF | TGTGCCAGCAGCTTAGCGGGCCCCAGCTCTGGGGCCAACGTCCTGACTTTC
NA | TRBJ1-6 | TRBD1 | TRBV4-1 | CASSQWTGQGNSPLHF | TGCGCCAGCAGCCAATGGACAGGCCAGGGCAATTCACCCCTCCACTTT
few | TRBJ1-1 | NA | TRBV29-1 | CSLKGWGQTNTEAFF | TGCAGCCTAAAAGGGTGGGGACAAACGAACACTGAAGCTTTCTTT
NA | TRBJ2-7 | TRBD1 | TRBV11-3 | CASSLRGGEYEQYF | TGTGCCAGCAGCTTGAGAGGGGGCGAGTACGAGCAGTACTTC
many | TRBJ2-5 | NA | TRBV29-1 | CSVGEEETQYF | TGCAGCGTTGGGGAGGAAGAGACCCAGTACTTC
NA | TRBJ2-3 | NA | TRBV7-8 | CASSHTDTQYF | TGTGCCAGCAGCCACACAGATACGCAGTATTTT
many | TRBJ1-1 | NA | TRBV7-9 | CASSRLGAEAFF | TGTGCCAGCAGCCGGCTGGGAGCGGAAGCTTTCTTT
few | TRBJ1-1 | TRBD1 | TRBV7-3 | CASSLQGANTEAFF | TGTGCCAGCAGCTTACAGGGGGCGAACACTGAAGCTTTCTTT
few | TRBJ2-7 | TRBD1 | TRBV5-4 | CASSPHPGGEQYF | TGTGCCAGCAGCCCTCACCCAGGGGGCGAGCAGTACTTC
NA | TRBJ1-2 | NA | TRBV4-3 | CASSLEGRVDYGYTF | TGCGCCAGCAGTTTGGAGGGCCGCGTAGACTATGGCTACACCTTC
NA | TRBJ2-2 | NA | TRBV7-2 | CASSLLNTGELFF | TGTGCCAGCAGCTTACTGAACACCGGGGAGCTGTTTTTT
few | TRBJ2-1 | NA | TRBV28 | CATLGEAYNEQFF | TGTGCCACCCTCGGTGAGGCCTACAATGAGCAGTTCTTC
NA | TRBJ2-5 | TRBD2 | TRBV6-1 | CASSAGGNQETQYF | TGTGCCAGCAGTGCCGGGGGGAACCAAGAGACCCAGTACTTC
few | TRBJ2-3 | NA | TRBV6-5 | CASRRGSDTQYF | TGTGCCAGCAGACGGGGATCAGATACGCAGTATTTT
NA | TRBJ1-2 | NA | TRBV11-2 | CASSNIGGYGYTF | TGTGCCAGCAGCAACATTGGCGGCTATGGCTACACCTTC
few | TRBJ1-5 | TRBD1 | TRBV2 | CASSEIQGADQPQHF | TGTGCCAGCAGTGAGATTCAGGGGGCTGATCAGCCCCAGCATTTT
few | TRBJ2-7 | NA | TRBV14 | CASSALYEQYF | TGTGCCAGCAGCGCCTTGTACGAGCAGTACTTC
NA | TRBJ2-3 | TRBD2 | TRBV28 | CASCGSGVRRQYF | TGTGCCAGCTGCGGTAGCGGGGTTCGAAGGCAGTATTTT
NA | TRBJ1-5 | NA | TRBV10-3 | CAISESGSQPQHF | TGTGCCATCAGTGAGTCAGGGAGCCAGCCCCAGCATTTT
few | TRBJ2-6 | NA | TRBV7-3 | CASSYLASGANVLTF | TGTGCCAGCAGCTACTTAGCCTCTGGGGCCAACGTCCTGACTTTC
NA | TRBJ1-5 | NA | TRBV5-1 | CASSRAGLFDQPQHF | TGCGCCAGCAGCCGTGCGGGGCTTTTTGATCAGCCCCAGCATTTT
few | TRBJ1-5 | TRBD1 | TRBV7-2 | CASSFGTGLNQPQHF | TGTGCCAGCAGCTTCGGGACAGGACTCAATCAGCCCCAGCATTTT
few | TRBJ2-3 | NA | TRBV12-5 | CASGPDSPDTQYF | TGTGCTAGTGGGCCAGATTCGCCAGATACGCAGTATTTT
few | TRBJ2-7 | TRBD1 | TRBV7-2 | CASSLLGTGGGQYF | TGTGCCAGCAGCTTATTAGGGACAGGGGGCGGGCAGTACTTC
once | TRBJ2-3 | TRBD2 | TRBV7-6 | CASSSQGLAGGTDTQYF | TGTGCCAGCAGCTCCCAGGGACTAGCGGGAGGAACAGATACGCAGTATTTT
NA | TRBJ2-5 | NA | TRBV18 | CASSPLDTAGQETQYF | TGTGCCAGCTCCCCCTTAGACACGGCAGGGCAAGAGACCCAGTACTTC
NA | TRBJ2-5 | TRBD2 | TRBV5-1 | CASSSSGGEETQYF | TGCGCCAGCAGCTCCTCGGGGGGGGAGGAGACCCAGTACTTC
NA | TRBJ2-3 | TRBD2 | TRBV9 | CASSPGAGKGDTQYF | TGTGCCAGCAGCCCGGGAGCGGGAAAGGGAGATACGCAGTATTTT
NA | TRBJ2-7 | TRBD1 | TRBV6-6 | CASSYSGTVYEQYF | TGTGCCAGCAGTTATTCTGGGACAGTCTACGAGCAGTACTTC
few | TRBJ2-1 | NA | TRBV18 | CASSLRYNEQFF | TGTGCCAGCTCACTCCGTTACAATGAGCAGTTCTTC
NA | TRBJ2-7 | NA | TRBV15 | CATSRDPGSRYEQYF | TGTGCCACCAGCAGAGATCCAGGGTCAAGATACGAGCAGTACTTC
few | TRBJ1-2 | TRBD1 | TRBV7-9 | CASSLARQGRYGYTF | TGTGCCAGCAGCTTAGCGAGACAGGGGAGGTATGGCTACACCTTC
NA | TRBJ2-3 | NA | TRBV7-9 | CASSFLASADTQYF | TGTGCCAGCAGCTTTTTGGCTAGCGCAGATACGCAGTATTTT
NA | TRBJ1-1 | NA | TRBV7-9 | CASSLGSGATEAFF | TGTGCCAGCAGCTTAGGGTCTGGGGCCACTGAAGCTTTCTTT
NA | TRBJ1-5 | NA | TRBV2 | CASSAGVGNQPQHF | TGTGCCAGCAGTGCGGGGGTGGGGAATCAGCCCCAGCATTTT
few | TRBJ1-1 | NA | TRBV25-1 | CASGSGYTEAFF | TGTGCCAGCGGATCCGGGTACACTGAAGCTTTCTTT
few | TRBJ2-7 | TRBD1 | TRBV25-1 | CASMGTGRPYEQYF | TGTGCCAGCATGGGGACAGGGCGGCCCTACGAGCAGTACTTC